Many counts were recorded for the clone carrying this T cell receptor beta chain. CDR3 length: 15 residues. Unmatched junction bases numbered 6, after V lost 3 bases and J lost 8 bases. Bulk TCR libraries used previously described methods and listed TCR primers. TCRdb redid the calling of the PCR reads with MiXCR, one entry per CDR3 protein. The sample has 550,000 to 750,000 distinct CDR3 sequences, 20% seen once. This specimen comes from a study of molecular identifiers for immune sequencing clone quantification. CD8+CD4-CCR7+CD45RA+ sorting gave the naive CD8 T cells. The chain carries TRBV12-3 or TRBV12-4 and TRBJ2-1; 11 bases are a match to TRBD1. Sample: naive CD8+ T cells from blood, with Jurkat cell RNA spiked in. Subset: FACS-sorted CD8+CD4-CCR7+CD45RA+ naive T cells. This sequence originates from a human donor in good health. Some libraries in this study had Jurkat cell RNA spiked in. The CDR3 spells CASSFGQGAGYEQFF. The CDR3 DNA reads TGTGCCAGCAGTTTCGGACAGGGGGCTGGGTATGAGCAGTTCTTC.